This is a list of T cell receptor beta chains from one sample in a study of OX40 agonist ivuxolimab in advanced cancers. Assay: immunoSEQ multiplex PCR; the TCRdb copy retains only in-frame clones and omits some. The sample yields around 6,700 clones, around 79% seen once. The material sequenced was CD4+ or CD8+ T cells sorted from blood, taken in a trial of the OX40 agonist ivuxolimab. The receptors were gathered from an adult with an advanced solid tumor such as melanoma, head and neck, liver or kidney cancer. Both conserved end residues are part of each CDR3. D genes are given only for firm matches. Clone sizes are given selectively: once, few, many, or a class where the clone is expanded.

d_gene	v_gene	j_gene	abundance	CDR3nt	CDR3aa
NA	TRBV2	TRBJ2-7	once	TGTGCCAGCAGTGATGCCTACGAGCAGTACTTC	CASSDAYEQYF
NA	TRBV27	TRBJ1-5	NA	TGTGCCAGCAGTTTTGGGGGTCAGCCCCAGCATTTT	CASSFGGQPQHF
NA	TRBV7-8	TRBJ2-3	NA	TGTGCCAGCAGCTTGGGACAATCAGATACGCAGTATTTT	CASSLGQSDTQYF
TRBD2	TRBV9	TRBJ2-1	NA	TGTGCCAGCAGCCCCGGGACTAAAATCCCCAATGAGCAGTTCTTC	CASSPGTKIPNEQFF
NA	TRBV27	TRBJ2-1	few	TGTGCCAGCAGACCACAGGGTGGGGATGAGCAGTTCTTC	CASRPQGGDEQFF
NA	TRBV18	TRBJ2-2	NA	TGTGCCAGCTCACTTGAGGGCAGGGTCAACACCGGGGAGCTGTTTTTT	CASSLEGRVNTGELFF
NA	TRBV5-4	TRBJ2-1	NA	TGTGCCAGCAGCTTGGGTTCCTACAATGAGCAGTTCTTC	CASSLGSYNEQFF
NA	TRBV7-9	TRBJ2-1	few	TGTGCCAGCAGCTTTGGGAATGAGCAGTTCTTC	CASSFGNEQFF
NA	TRBV28	TRBJ1-2	NA	TGTGCCAGCAGTTTAGGGGGTAACTATGGCTACACCTTC	CASSLGGNYGYTF
NA	TRBV6-1	TRBJ2-1	NA	TGTGCCAGCAGTGACTTAGCGGTGAGCTCCTACAATGAGCAGTTCTTC	CASSDLAVSSYNEQFF
TRBD1	TRBV27	TRBJ1-1	NA	TGTGCCAGCAGCCCGACAGGGGTGGACTTTGAAGCTTTCTTT	CASSPTGVDFEAFF
TRBD2	TRBV7-9	TRBJ2-5	NA	TGTGCCAGCAGCTTAGCCCGGGGAGGGTCAGAGACCCAGTACTTC	CASSLARGGSETQYF
TRBD1	TRBV27	TRBJ2-7	NA	TGTGCCAGCAGGCCCACGACAGGGTCCTCCTACGAGCAGTACTTC	CASRPTTGSSYEQYF
TRBD1	TRBV5-6	TRBJ2-6	once	TGTGCCAGCAGCCCGGGACAGGGCGCTATATCTGGGGCCAACGTCCTGACTTTC	CASSPGQGAISGANVLTF
TRBD2	TRBV6-6	TRBJ2-2	NA	TGTGCCAGCAGTCCCCTTGCGGGAGTGAACACCGGGGAGCTGTTTTTT	CASSPLAGVNTGELFF
TRBD1	TRBV29-1	TRBJ2-7	NA	TGCAGCGTTGAAGCCGGGACAGAATACGAGCAGTACTTC	CSVEAGTEYEQYF
NA	TRBV7-8	TRBJ1-5	NA	TGTGCCAGCAGCTTAGCACTAATTCCCACAGGGACACATAGCAATCAGCCCCAGCATTTT	CASSLALIPTGTHSNQPQHF
TRBD1	TRBV5-4	TRBJ2-2	few	TGTGCCAGCAGCTGGGGACAGGGGAGCACCGGGGAGCTGTTTTTT	CASSWGQGSTGELFF
TRBD2	TRBV2	TRBJ2-7	NA	TGTGCCAGCCTGGGACTAGCGGGAGGCTACGAGCAGTACTTC	CASLGLAGGYEQYF
TRBD2	TRBV2	TRBJ2-5	NA	TGTGCCAGCAGCAGACTAGCGGGGGAGCTTAGGGGGACCCAGTACTTC	CASSRLAGELRGTQYF
NA	TRBV29-1	TRBJ1-2	large	TGCAGCGTTGAATGGGGGGGGCTTGGCTACACCTTC	CSVEWGGLGYTF
NA	TRBV25-1	TRBJ1-1	NA	TGTGCCAGCAGTGACGGGGGGTCGGGTAACACTGAAGCTTTCTTT	CASSDGGSGNTEAFF
NA	TRBV10-1	TRBJ2-1	NA	TGCGCCAGCAGTGATATTACAGGGAAGGCTGAGCAGTTCTTC	CASSDITGKAEQFF
NA	TRBV13	TRBJ2-1	NA	TGTGCCAGCAGCCCCCAGCGAGATGAGCAGTTCTTC	CASSPQRDEQFF
NA	TRBV6-5	TRBJ2-6	NA	TGTGCCACATTGGACTCTGGGGCCAACGTCCTGACTTTC	CATLDSGANVLTF
NA	TRBV6-1	TRBJ2-7	NA	TGTGCCAGCAGTGAGACTCGATCCTACGAGCAGTACTTC	CASSETRSYEQYF
NA	TRBV7-9	TRBJ1-1	once	TGTGCCAGCAGCTTAGACCTCGGGACTGAAGCTTTCTTT	CASSLDLGTEAFF
NA	TRBV7-8	TRBJ2-5	NA	TGTGCCAGCAACCCCAGGGGGGGAGTGGGTATCGGAGAGACCCAGTACTTC	CASNPRGGVGIGETQYF
TRBD1	TRBV9	TRBJ2-1	once	TGTGCCAGCAGCGTCAAGACGGGACAGGGCTACAATGAGCAGTTCTTC	CASSVKTGQGYNEQFF